The entry that follows covers one T cell receptor (beta chain) sequence. The antigen remains unidentified. Sequencing was performed with immunoSEQ multiplex PCR; in TCRdb, only in-frame clones are kept and a portion is missing. The sample lists roughly 100,000 clones; 75% to 95% were seen once. The sample belongs to a study of OX40 agonist ivuxolimab in advanced cancers. Study findings and constraints: What antigens the expanded peripheral T cells recognized was never established.

Trimming cost V 6 bases and J 1 base; bases outside gene matches: 5. The germline V gene encodes CDR1 ENHRY and CDR2 SYGVKD. This CDR3 region has 16 residues. The V call is TRBV10-3, the J call TRBJ1-5, with 11 bases that match TRBD1. The receptor was isolated from an adult with an advanced solid tumor such as melanoma, head and neck, liver or kidney cancer. Here the sequenced sample was CD4+ or CD8+ T cells sorted from blood, taken in a trial of the OX40 agonist ivuxolimab. The CDR3 DNA is TGTGCCATCAGCAGGACAGGGGGCGAGAGCAATCAGCCCCAGCATTTT. It specifies CAISRTGGESNQPQHF.